This T cell receptor beta chain emerged from a study of shared clonotypes between healthy human individuals. TCRdb keeps only in-frame clones here, not all; method: immunoSEQ multiplex PCR. Of over a million clones listed, around 95% were seen once; the top ten hold about 1.2%. General study points: Relative to clonotypes present in all four donors, those not shared had lower generation probabilities.

Notes on this clone: What it binds is not known.

CDR1 is MNHEY, CDR2 SMNVEV, per germline (reference sequence). V was trimmed by 6 bases and J by 2 bases, leaving 15 bases between them. The CDR3 sequence is 15 residues long. CD45RA-negative memory and CD45RA+ naive subsets were split from the CD4+ cells. Sequenced input: naive CD4+ T cells sorted from blood. Sample subset: CD45RA+ positively selected. The source is a young man in good health. This chain connects TRBV27 to TRBJ2-3, with D unresolved. The CDR3 region has the DNA TGTGCCAGCAGCCTTAAGGGTGCGTACACAGATACGCAGTATTTT. Its translation is CASSLKGAYTDTQYF.